This T cell receptor (beta chain) was identified in a study of T cell responses to AZD1222 COVID-19 vaccine. About the study: Second doses were pooled across both intervals (about 4 or about 12 weeks). Findings of the study overall: Two AZD1222 doses significantly raised spike-specific TCR breadth and depth over controls. Clonal diversity was possibly underestimated, and white British individuals and females predominated among donors. Variant regions that are unmutated are reportedly the target of nearly half of spike-specific TCRs.

Clones were read by immunoSEQ multiplex PCR, and TCRdb kept only the in-frame ones, dropping some. The data contain some 150,000 clones, 70% to 90% of them singletons. As regards this clone: What it binds is not known.

Per the germline V gene, CDR1 is LGHDT and CDR2 is YNNKEL (reference sequence). The CDR3 totals 14 residues. Trimming shortened V by 4 bases and J by 1 base, and 10 bases separated the two germline ends. The receptor was isolated from an adult in good health. The V gene is TRBV3-1 (or the pseudogene TRBV3-2), the J gene TRBJ1-1; D is uncertain. The specimen comprised peripheral blood, sampled on day 0 of AZD1222 vaccination. CDR3: CASSPYVTNTEAFF. In nucleotides, the CDR3 is TGTGCCAGCAGCCCCTATGTGACGAACACTGAAGCTTTCTTT.